Reported below is one T cell receptor beta chain. Its antigen is undetermined. Because it lacks the conserved phenylalanine or tryptophan at the end, this CDR3 is likely a read error. Germline V gives CDR1 KGHDR, CDR2 SFDVKD. This CDR3 is built from 12 residues. The germline V and J ends were trimmed by 8 bases and 7 bases, with 13 bases remaining between them. It was genomic DNA that served as the template for profiling TCR beta VDJ and CDR3. MiXCR, applied by TCRdb to the reads, yields one record per CDR3 protein. The sample records about 150,000 distinct CDR3 sequences, more than 45% being singletons. The data belong to a study of CD8+CD57+ T cells in acquired aplastic anemia. Across the whole study: 3 to 4 ug was the average amount of DNA from sorted CD4+ and CD8+ cells.

Study conclusions and caveats: Patients and healthy controls showed no significant CD8+ Simpson's diversity difference.

For sequencing, patients were chosen who had shown expansion of CD8+CD57+ cells by flow cytometry. V and J are TRBV24-1 and TRBJ1-1; D is undetermined. The sample was sorted CD4+, CD8+, or CD8+CD57+ T cells (not recorded which) from PBMCs. This sequence originates from a human donor with aplastic anemia. As DNA, the CDR3 is TGTGCCACCACTAGCGGGCGGGGTGAAGCTTTCTCT. Encoded protein: CATTSGRGEAFS.